This T cell receptor beta chain originates from a study of T cell responses to AZD1222 COVID-19 vaccine. Produced via immunoSEQ multiplex PCR; TCRdb's table is partial and in-frame only. The sample records tens of thousands of clones, under 90% being singletons. The ends were cut back, 3 bases at V and 0 bases at J, with 19 bases in the middle. Germline CDR1 and CDR2: SGHDT and YYEEEE. The CDR3 is 18 amino acids. Specimen: peripheral blood, collected on day 0 of AZD1222 vaccination. The source of this sequence is an adult in good health. J is TRBJ1-3 and V is TRBV5-6, with a weak D call TRBD1 (6 bases). CDR3 loop: CASSSYTGTLLSGNTIYF. The CDR3 DNA is TGTGCCAGCAGCTCCTACACCGGGACACTCCTCTCTGGAAACACCATATATTTT.